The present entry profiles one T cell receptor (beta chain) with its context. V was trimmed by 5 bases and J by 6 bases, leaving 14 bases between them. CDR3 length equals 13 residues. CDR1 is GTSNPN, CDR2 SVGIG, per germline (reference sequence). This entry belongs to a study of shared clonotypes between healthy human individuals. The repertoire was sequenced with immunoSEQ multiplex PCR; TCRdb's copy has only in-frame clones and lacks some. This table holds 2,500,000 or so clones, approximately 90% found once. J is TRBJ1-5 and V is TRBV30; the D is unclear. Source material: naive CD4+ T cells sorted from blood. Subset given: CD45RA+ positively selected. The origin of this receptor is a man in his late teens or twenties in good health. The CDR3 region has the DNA TGTGCCTGGGGTGGGCAACAAGGTCAGCCCCAGCATTTT. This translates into CAWGGQQGQPQHF.